The 21 T cell receptor beta chains in this list originate from one sample, sequenced in a study of identical twins. TCRdb recomputed calls from the 5' RACE reads with MiXCR, one row per CDR3 protein. The table includes about 240,000 distinct CDR3 sequences, over 9.5% detected once. The sample was also linked to a second study, of yellow fever vaccine responses in identical twins.

Material for sequencing was memory (CD45RO+) T cells sorted from blood. The receptors derive from a woman aged 18-30 years in good health.

This chain links TRBV15 with TRBJ1-5; possibly TRBD1 for D (6 bases). The CDR3 is 15 amino acids. Trimming left V 5 bases short and J 0 bases short, with 11 bases between. Germline V CDR1 and CDR2: LNHNV, YYDKDF (reference sequence). DNA for the CDR3: TGTGCCACCAGCGGGGGCAGGGGTAGCAATCAGCCCCAGCATTTT. Its protein product is CATSGGRGSNQPQHF.

This clonotype occurred many times. The rearrangement joins TRBV4-3 to TRBJ2-7, with 9 bases that match TRBD1. CDR1 is LGHNA and CDR2 is YSLEER in the germline V gene. The CDR3 has 15 amino acids. J lost 2 bases, V lost 5 bases, and 7 bases had no gene match. In nucleotides, the CDR3 is TGCGCCAGCAGCACGCGCGGACAGGGGCCCTACGAGCAGTACTTC. This sequence encodes CASSTRGQGPYEQYF.

The CDR3 loop reads CASSQSTGEVETQYF. The CDR3 nucleotides read TGTGCCAGCAGCCAGTCAACAGGGGAGGTAGAGACCCAGTACTTC. The rearrangement links TRBV3-1 to TRBJ2-5; D might be TRBD1 (7 bases). Trimming stripped 3 bases from V and 4 bases from J, with 15 bases between. The CDR3 consists of 15 residues. Germline values: CDR1 LGHDT, CDR2 YNNKEL (reference sequence).

This clonotype has only a few counts. The V gene is TRBV30, the J gene TRBJ2-2; maybe TRBD1 (6 bases). Looked up from germline, CDR1 is GTSNPN and CDR2 is SVGIG (reference sequence). The V end was cut by 5 bases, the J end by 2 bases, with 12 bases between. There are 14 residues in the CDR3. The CDR3 sequence is CAWDRYTNTGELFF. The CDR3, as DNA: TGTGCCTGGGACAGGTATACAAACACCGGGGAGCTGTTTTTT.

This clonotype was observed a few times. This sequence joins TRBV27 and TRBJ2-7, with D unresolved. Germline V CDR1 and CDR2: MNHEY, SMNVEV (reference sequence). CDR3 size: 13 residues. Between the trimmed V and J ends, which lost 10 bases and 3 bases, there was a span of 16 bases. CDR3 protein: CATRRGKFYEQYF. In nucleotides, the CDR3 is TGTGCCACGCGCCGTGGTAAGTTCTACGAGCAGTACTTC.

This clonotype was counted a few times. The rearrangement uses TRBV6-1 and TRBJ2-1; 10 bases are shared with TRBD2. The germline V gene encodes CDR1 MNHNS and CDR2 SASEGT. The J segment lost 7 bases and the V segment lost 6 bases, leaving 9 bases of the junction unmatched. The CDR3 is made up of 15 amino acids. This CDR3 is CASRVLAGGSNEQFF. Here the CDR3 DNA reads TGTGCCAGCAGGGTGTTAGCGGGAGGTTCTAATGAGCAGTTCTTC.

This clonotype was counted between two and nine times. This chain uses TRBV7-2 with TRBJ1-6; 9 nucleotides match TRBD1. CDR1 is SGHTA, CDR2 FQGNSA, per germline. The V gene end was trimmed by 3 bases and the J gene end by 9 bases; junction bases not matched to a gene: 3. The CDR3 is 14 residues long. The CDR3 sequence: CASSFGTGTSPLHF. CDR3 sequence (DNA): TGTGCCAGCAGCTTCGGGACAGGGACTTCACCCCTCCACTTT.

This clonotype was counted many times. The chain carries TRBV5-1 and TRBJ2-5; 11 positions agree with TRBD2. Germline CDR1 reads SGHRS; CDR2 reads YFSETQ. V was pared by 4 bases and J by 2 bases, with 4 bases of the junction left unmatched. There are 15 residues in the CDR3. CDR3 coding DNA: TGCGCCAGCAGCCAGGGGACTAGCGGACAAGAGACCCAGTACTTC. This translates into CASSQGTSGQETQYF.

The V and J genes are TRBV4-3 and TRBJ2-7, with TRBD1 as a possible D gene (6 bases). The CDR3 is made up of 15 amino acids. The V end was cut by 0 bases, the J end by 3 bases, with 12 bases between. Germline assignment: CDR1 LGHNA and CDR2 YSLEER. CDR3 in amino acids: CASSQDRGTLYEQYF. CDR3 in DNA: TGCGCCAGCAGCCAAGATAGGGGGACACTCTACGAGCAGTACTTC.

The V gene is TRBV20-1, the J gene TRBJ2-3; D unclear. CDR3 size: 11 residues. Trimming cost V 3 bases and J 6 bases, with 7 bases left between them. Germline CDR1 and CDR2: DFQATT and SNEGSKA (reference sequence). The CDR3 sequence: CSASVGDTQYF. The CDR3 region has the DNA TGCAGTGCTAGCGTTGGGGATACGCAGTATTTT.

This clonotype has a handful of counts. This chain connects TRBV6-5 to TRBJ1-1; D may be TRBD1 (5 bases). The ends were cut back, 6 bases at V and 2 bases at J, with 7 bases in the middle. Germline-derived CDR1 and CDR2 are MNHEY and SVGAGI. The CDR3 spans 12 residues. In DNA, the CDR3 is TGTGCCAGCAGGGGGACCAACACTGAAGCTTTCTTT. It specifies CASRGTNTEAFF.

V usage is TRBV12-5 and J usage is TRBJ2-7, with D tentatively TRBD1 (5 bases). CDR1 is LGHNT, CDR2 FRNRAP, per germline. With 5 bases removed from V and 5 bases from J, the gap between germline ends came to 13 bases. The CDR3 consists of 13 residues. The CDR3 sequence is CASGNSGSHEQYF. The DNA of the CDR3 is TGTGCTAGTGGTAATTCAGGGTCCCACGAGCAGTACTTC. Looking up the rest from reference TRBV12-5 and TRBJ2-7 gives the full variable domain: DARVTQTPRHKVTEMGQEVTMRCQPILGHNTVFWYRQTMMQGLELLAYFRNRAPLDDSGMPKDRFSAEMPDATLATLKIQPSEPRDSAVYFCASGNSGSHEQYFGPGTRLTVT.

This clonotype occurred a few times. The chain has TRBV18 and TRBJ2-1; possibly TRBD1 or TRBD2 for D (5 bases each). The germline V gene has CDR1 KGHSH and CDR2 LQKENI. The CDR3 is made up of 14 amino acids. V was cut by 4 bases and J by 3 bases, with 10 bases left in between. CDR3: CASSLGTDYNEQFF. In nucleotides, the CDR3 is TGTGCCAGCTCACTCGGGACGGACTACAATGAGCAGTTCTTC.

This clonotype was observed a handful of times. The chain uses TRBV2 and TRBJ2-1; D gene uncertain. Germline values: CDR1 SNHLY, CDR2 FYNNEI. V lost 2 bases and J 1 base, leaving 6 bases between the germline ends. There are 14 residues in the CDR3. The CDR3 DNA sequence: TGTGCCAGCAGTGAACAGTCGTCCTACAATGAGCAGTTCTTC. Encoded protein: CASSEQSSYNEQFF.

The chain links TRBV20-1 to TRBJ2-4; 8 bases are a match to TRBD2. The V gene end was trimmed by 5 bases and the J gene end by 1 base; junction bases not matched to a gene: 13. This CDR3 spans 17 amino acids. Germline V gene data show CDR1 as DFQATT and CDR2 as SNEGSKA (reference sequence). For the CDR3, the DNA is TGCAGTGCTGCCACCGGGACTAGGAGTAGGGCCAAAAACATTCAGTACTTC. Its protein is CSAATGTRSRAKNIQYF.

This clonotype was detected only a few times. This chain uses TRBV7-3 with TRBJ2-2; TRBD2 matches 9 bases. V shed 2 bases, J shed 7 bases, and the junction held 5 bases outside the gene matches. The CDR3 consists of 15 residues. Germline CDR1 SGHTA, CDR2 FQGTGA. The CDR3 sequence: CASSLGLAGIGELFF. The CDR3 DNA follows: TGTGCCAGCAGCTTAGGTCTAGCGGGGATCGGGGAGCTGTTTTTT. Full variable domain (rest looked up from reference TRBV7-3 and TRBJ2-2): GAGVSQTPSNKVTEKGKYVELRCDPISGHTALYWYRQSLGQGPEFLIYFQGTGAADDSGLPNDRFFAVRPEGSVSTLKIQRTERGDSAVYLCASSLGLAGIGELFFGEGSRLTVL.

This clonotype was picked up many times. V is TRBV12-3 or TRBV12-4 and J is TRBJ1-4, with D maybe TRBD1 (5 bases). Trimming left V 5 bases short and J 7 bases short, with 14 bases between. The CDR3 runs to 14 residues. DNA for the CDR3: TGTGCCAGCAGTGGGGGATCCGGATTTGAAAAACTGTTTTTT. Encoded protein: CASSGGSGFEKLFF.

The chain employs TRBV7-8 and TRBJ2-1, with 9 bases matching TRBD2. This CDR3 contains 16 residues. V dropped 1 base and J dropped 8; count of bases not matched to a gene: 9. CDR1 and CDR2 from the germline V gene are SGHVS and FQNEAQ. The CDR3 DNA reads TGTGCCAGCAGCTTAGTCGCTAGCGGGATAGGAGATGAGCAGTTCTTC. Its translation: CASSLVASGIGDEQFF.

This clonotype was counted between two and nine times. The chain couples TRBV15 to TRBJ2-5; the D call may be TRBD1 or TRBD2 (5 bases each). Trimming took 3 bases from V and 2 from J, leaving 10 bases between them. Germline-derived CDR1 and CDR2 are LNHNV and YYDKDF (reference sequence). The CDR3 is 14 amino acids. The CDR3 here is CATSRGTFQETQYF. The CDR3 nucleotides read TGTGCCACCAGCAGGGGGACGTTTCAAGAGACCCAGTACTTC.

The V gene is TRBV6-6, the J gene TRBJ2-1; D remains ambiguous. Germline values: CDR1 MNHNY, CDR2 SVGAGI (reference sequence). V gave up 1 base and J gave up 8 bases, with 3 bases separating them. CDR3 length: 11 amino acids. The CDR3 protein is CASSYWHEQFF. Written as DNA, the CDR3 is TGTGCCAGCAGTTACTGGCATGAGCAGTTCTTC.

In this sample, this clonotype turned up a few times. This chain joins TRBV12-3 or TRBV12-4 and TRBJ2-2, with D perhaps TRBD2 (7 bases). V gave up 8 bases and J gave up 6 bases, with 13 bases separating them. The CDR3 contains 13 residues. The CDR3 protein is CASFTGRAGELFF. The CDR3 region has the DNA TGTGCCAGCTTCACAGGGAGGGCCGGGGAGCTGTTTTTT.